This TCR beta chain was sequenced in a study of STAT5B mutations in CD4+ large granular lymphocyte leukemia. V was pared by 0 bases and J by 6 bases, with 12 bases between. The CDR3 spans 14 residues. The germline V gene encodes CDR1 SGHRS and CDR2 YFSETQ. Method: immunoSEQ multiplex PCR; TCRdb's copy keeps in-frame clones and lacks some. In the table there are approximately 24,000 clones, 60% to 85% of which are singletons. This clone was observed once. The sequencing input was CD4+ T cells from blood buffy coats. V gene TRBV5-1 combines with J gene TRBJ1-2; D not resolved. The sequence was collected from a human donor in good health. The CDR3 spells CASSLGQPLDGYTF. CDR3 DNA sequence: TGCGCCAGCAGCTTGGGGCAACCTTTAGATGGCTACACCTTC.